Described below is a single TCR beta chain sequence and its context. Sequence at one end of the junction differs from germline and may be a read error. This CDR3 contains 14 residues. CDR1 and CDR2 (germline): SGHRS, YFSETQ. This entry is derived from a study of blood T cell repertoires in COVID-19. For the study at large: Samples representing acute and convalescent COVID-19 were sourced from the United States, Italy and Spain. PBMCs, B-cell-depleted T cells, or T cells provided the cDNA or gDNA that made up the material.

Original processing methods: Amplification with reference gene primers provided the estimates of nucleated cell counts. This table comes from immunoSEQ multiplex PCR, and its TCRdb copy is limited to in-frame clones, with some not included. The DNA was the basis for D and trimming; V, J and clone size are from that table. This table has roughly 150,000 clones, about nine tenths appearing once. This chain joins TRBV5-1 and TRBJ2-4; a weak D match, TRBD1 (5 bases). Material: peripheral blood. This receptor was identified in a woman in her 70s with acute or convalescent COVID-19. This CDR3 is CASSLSTAQNIQYF. The CDR3 region has the DNA TGCGCCAGCAGCTTGTCGACAGCCCAAAACATTCAGTACTTC.